Following are 9 T cell receptor beta chains from one sample sequenced in a study of spatial heterogeneity in lung cancer. The time point: blood at routine non-recurrence follow-up after resection. TCRdb fed the 5' RACE reads into MiXCR, producing one record per CDR3 protein. The sample shows roughly 24,000 distinct CDR3 sequences, more than 9.5% of them seen only once. Sequences were derived from PBMCs, sampled at follow-up. Source of these receptors: a male donor with early-stage non-small cell lung cancer.

The rearrangement joins TRBV12-3 or TRBV12-4 to TRBJ2-6; D is ambiguous. This CDR3 has 12 residues. V lost 9 bases, J lost 2 bases, and 5 bases lay in between. The CDR3, as DNA: TGTGCCAGTTCAACTGGGGCCAACGTCCTGACTTTC. The encoded protein is CASSTGANVLTF.

This clonotype was counted many times. The chain has TRBV19 and TRBJ2-1; the D gene is possibly TRBD1 (5 bases). CDR3 length: 16 amino acids. V lost 2 bases and J 5 bases, leaving 16 bases between the germline ends. Germline-derived CDR1 and CDR2 are LNHDA and SQIVND (reference sequence). The CDR3, as DNA: TGTGCCAGTAGTATACCTCACGAGGCAGGGCACAATGAGCAGTTCTTC. This codes for CASSIPHEAGHNEQFF.

This clonotype was seen ten or more times. The chain recombines TRBV12-3 or TRBV12-4 with TRBJ2-7, with TRBD2 as a possible D gene (6 bases). The CDR3 contains 14 residues. Trimming shortened V by 3 bases and J by 3 bases, and 12 bases separated the two germline ends. CDR3 nucleotides: TGTGCCAGCAGTTTTTTTAGCGGAAACTACGAGCAGTACTTC. Protein sequence: CASSFFSGNYEQYF.

This clonotype was found a few times. The genes are TRBV5-4 and TRBJ2-5, with D perhaps being TRBD1 or TRBD2 (5 bases each). Germline V lookup: CDR1 SGHNT, CDR2 YYREEE (reference sequence). This CDR3 comprises 16 residues. V lost 1 base and J lost 1, with 14 bases in between. In DNA, the CDR3 is TGTGCCAGCAGCTTGATCCGGACGGGGACCCAAGAGACCCAGTACTTC. Its translation is CASSLIRTGTQETQYF.

This clonotype was seen many times. V is TRBV2 and J is TRBJ2-1; D remains ambiguous. Germline values: CDR1 SNHLY, CDR2 FYNNEI. With 4 bases removed from V and 0 bases from J, the gap between germline ends came to 13 bases. CDR3 length: 16 residues. DNA for the CDR3: TGTGCCAGCAGTGCCTCCCAGTATAGCTCCTACAATGAGCAGTTCTTC. It codes for CASSASQYSSYNEQFF.

This clonotype was seen repeatedly, ten times or more. The CDR3 loop reads CASSTHDRELFF. In nucleotides, the CDR3 is TGTGCCAGTAGTACCCATGACCGGGAGCTGTTTTTT. V is TRBV19 and J is TRBJ2-2; no firm D call. The CDR3 extends over 12 amino acids. The germline CDR1 and CDR2 sequences are LNHDA and SQIVND (reference sequence). Deletions cut 4 bases from V and 9 bases from J, with 9 bases between.

This clonotype is medium-sized within its sample. This rearrangement joins TRBV11-2 to TRBJ2-1; D is unresolved. The CDR3 is 16 residues long. CDR1 is SGHAT, CDR2 FQNNGV, per germline. Trimming stripped 1 base from V and 0 bases from J, with 10 bases between. CDR3 sequence reads: CASSLAYRSSYNEQFF. The CDR3 DNA reads as TGTGCCAGCAGCTTAGCCTACCGGAGCTCCTACAATGAGCAGTTCTTC. The full variable domain, with the rest looked up from reference TRBV11-2 and TRBJ2-1, is EAGVAQSPRYKIIEKRQSVAFWCNPISGHATLYWYQQILGQGPKLLIQFQNNGVVDDSQLPKDRFSAERLKGVDSTLKIQPAKLEDSAVYLCASSLAYRSSYNEQFFGPGTRLTVL.

V gene TRBV5-1 combines with J gene TRBJ2-2; TRBD1 agrees at 9 bases. In germline, CDR1 is SGHRS, CDR2 YFSETQ. V shed 1 base, J shed 6 bases, and the junction held 10 bases outside the gene matches. The CDR3 consists of 17 residues. The CDR3 region has the DNA TGCGCCAGCAGCTTGACCCCGACAGGGGGTCATGCCGGGGAGCTGTTTTTT. Translated: CASSLTPTGGHAGELFF.

Here the CDR3 reads CASSTISRPYQETQYF. The CDR3 DNA reads TGTGCCAGCAGTACTATTAGTCGACCATACCAAGAGACCCAGTACTTC. V gene TRBV2 combines with J gene TRBJ2-5; D is unclear. This CDR3 contains 16 residues. Between the trimmed V and J ends, which lost 5 bases and 0 bases, there was a span of 16 bases. CDR1 SNHLY and CDR2 FYNNEI come from the germline V gene.